The 20 T cell receptor beta chains below come from one sample, sequenced in a study of human versus mouse CDR3 diversity and MHC coevolution. Measured with immunoSEQ multiplex PCR; TCRdb has only the in-frame clones, and not every one. The table records about 80,000 clones, 85% to 95% of them present only once. Sequencing used naive CD4+ T cells from blood. As for subset: CD45RO-negative CD62L-positive naive CD4 T cells. These receptors came from a person aged 30-69 years in good health.

The chain couples TRBV5-1 to TRBJ2-1, with 12 nucleotides matching TRBD2. The V and J ends lost 7 bases and 1 base, in that order; junction bases with no gene match: 9. The CDR3 contains 17 residues. Germline assignment: CDR1 SGHRS and CDR2 YFSETQ. The CDR3 protein is CASFTGGTSGSYNEQFF. CDR3 coding DNA: TGCGCCAGCTTTACGGGAGGGACTAGCGGGTCCTACAATGAGCAGTTCTTC.

The rearrangement joins TRBV27 to TRBJ2-7, with TRBD2 identical over 12 bases. The CDR3 covers 16 residues. Trimming at V came to 5 bases and at J to 2 bases, leaving 7 bases not matched to a gene. Germline values: CDR1 MNHEY, CDR2 SMNVEV (reference sequence). CDR3 amino acids: CASSLRLAGVPYEQYF. Written as DNA, the CDR3 is TGTGCCAGCAGTCTCCGACTAGCGGGAGTCCCCTACGAGCAGTACTTC.

The chain employs TRBV5-1 and TRBJ2-1, with D possibly TRBD2 on 5 matching bases. Trimming stripped 0 bases from V and 9 bases from J, with 19 bases between. This CDR3 contains 16 residues. The germline CDR1 and CDR2 sequences are SGHRS and YFSETQ. The CDR3 here is CASSLGRGRSDGEQFF. The CDR3 DNA sequence: TGCGCCAGCAGCTTGGGACGGGGAAGGAGCGATGGTGAGCAGTTCTTC.

The genes are TRBV11-2 and TRBJ2-6; no clear D gene. The CDR3 extends over 15 amino acids. Germline lookup yields CDR1 SGHAT and CDR2 FQNNGV. The V and J ends lost 0 bases and 1 base respectively, with 4 bases between them. CDR3 residues: CASSLDISGANVLTF. The CDR3 DNA reads TGTGCCAGCAGCTTAGATATTTCTGGGGCCAACGTCCTGACTTTC. The whole variable domain, filled in from reference TRBV11-2 and TRBJ2-6, reads EAGVAQSPRYKIIEKRQSVAFWCNPISGHATLYWYQQILGQGPKLLIQFQNNGVVDDSQLPKDRFSAERLKGVDSTLKIQPAKLEDSAVYLCASSLDISGANVLTFGAGSRLTVL.

The gene calls are TRBV6-5 and TRBJ1-2; 9 bases match TRBD1. V shed 2 bases, J shed 5 bases, and the junction held 3 bases outside the gene matches. CDR1 and CDR2 from the germline V gene are MNHEY and SVGAGI. The CDR3 has 14 residues. CDR3 in DNA: TGTGCCAGCAGTTACGATGGGACAGGGTATGGCTACACCTTC. This encodes CASSYDGTGYGYTF.

The rearrangement uses TRBV6-5 and TRBJ1-2, with 8 bases aligning to TRBD1. The germline CDR1 and CDR2 sequences are MNHEY and SVGAGI. With V trimmed by 6 bases and J by 5 bases, 5 bases remained unmatched. The CDR3 extends over 13 amino acids. The CDR3 protein is CASRTGGSYGYTF. CDR3 in DNA: TGTGCCAGCAGAACAGGGGGTTCTTATGGCTACACCTTC.

The V call is TRBV6-6, the J call TRBJ2-7; D is possibly TRBD1 (6 bases). The CDR3 has 15 amino acids. The V gene's germline CDR1 is MNHNY and CDR2 SVGAGI (reference sequence). Trimming removed 7 bases from V and 2 bases from J, with 18 bases in between. CDR3 sequence: CASNPARGSAYEQYF. DNA of the CDR3: TGTGCCAGCAACCCCGCTAGGGGGTCAGCCTACGAGCAGTACTTC.

This clone has just one count. The chain joins TRBV6-6 to TRBJ1-1; D remains ambiguous. Looked up from germline, CDR1 is MNHNY and CDR2 is SVGAGI (reference sequence). The CDR3 length is 16 residues. The V end was cut by 2 bases, the J end by 0 bases, with 13 bases between. CDR3 bases: TGTGCCAGCAGTTACGGGAGGGTTCCTATGAACACTGAAGCTTTCTTT. Its translation: CASSYGRVPMNTEAFF.

The V gene is TRBV30, the J gene TRBJ2-3, with unresolved D. V lost 0 bases and J lost 2, with 9 bases in between. Germline V CDR1 and CDR2: GTSNPN, SVGIG (reference sequence). The length of the CDR3 is 14 residues. The CDR3 loop is CAWSVRRPTDTQYF. In DNA form, the CDR3 reads TGTGCCTGGAGTGTACGCAGGCCCACAGATACGCAGTATTTT.

The rearrangement uses TRBV6-5 and TRBJ2-5, with 7 bases aligning to TRBD2. The CDR3 is 16 residues long. Germline trimming cut 2 bases from V and 4 bases from J; bases unmatched to any gene: 10. Germline assignment: CDR1 MNHEY and CDR2 SVGAGI. CDR3 loop: CASSYGGGAGRETQYF. DNA for the CDR3: TGTGCCAGCAGTTACGGGGGAGGGGCCGGACGAGAGACCCAGTACTTC.

The rearrangement uses TRBV6-6 and TRBJ2-7; a weak D match, TRBD1 (6 bases). The CDR3 spans 16 residues. Trimming cost V 4 bases and J 6 bases, with 22 bases left between them. Per the germline V gene, CDR1 is MNHNY and CDR2 is SVGAGI (reference sequence). This CDR3 is CASSSRGTPGQGEQYF. The CDR3 DNA sequence: TGTGCCAGCAGTTCCCGTGGGACACCTGGGCAGGGCGAGCAGTACTTC.

This chain joins TRBV9 and TRBJ1-1; a possible D gene is TRBD1 (5 bases). Germline values: CDR1 SGDLS, CDR2 YYNGEE. This CDR3 contains 16 residues. The ends were cut back, 4 bases at V and 0 bases at J, with 16 bases in the middle. CDR3 nucleotides: TGTGCCAGCAGCTCTAGTGGGGGGGGGATGAACACTGAAGCTTTCTTT. It codes for CASSSSGGGMNTEAFF.

In DNA form, the CDR3 reads TGTGCCAGCCAAACACGGCGGAGCACAGATACGCAGTATTTT. It specifies CASQTRRSTDTQYF. The chain is built from TRBV6-6 and TRBJ2-3; D unclear. Germline lookup yields CDR1 MNHNY and CDR2 SVGAGI (reference sequence). V was pared by 8 bases and J by 0 bases, with 12 bases between. This CDR3 comprises 14 residues.

The chain carries TRBV9 and TRBJ1-3, with D maybe TRBD1 (6 bases). The CDR3 spans 17 residues. Germline-derived CDR1 and CDR2 are SGDLS and YYNGEE. Trimming left V 4 bases short and J 1 base short, with 18 bases between. The CDR3 loop reads CASSLRGTVSSGNTIYF. CDR3 bases: TGTGCCAGCAGCCTGAGGGGGACCGTTAGTTCTGGAAACACCATATATTTT.

This clone was detected once. The gene calls are TRBV6-5 and TRBJ2-1; D possibly corresponds to TRBD2 (5 bases). The CDR3 covers 13 residues. V was trimmed by 10 bases and J by 8 bases, leaving 18 bases between them. CDR1 and CDR2 from the germline V gene are MNHEY and SVGAGI. The CDR3, as DNA: TGTGCCACCCGGAGGTCTAGGGCCGATGAGCAGTTCTTC. Encoded protein: CATRRSRADEQFF.

CDR3 nucleotides: TGCGCCAGCAGCTTGAGTCAGACTTCCTACGAGCAGTACTTC. This gives the protein CASSLSQTSYEQYF. The chain recombines TRBV5-1 with TRBJ2-5, with no clear D. The DNA end favors TRBJ2-7, so the J call may be wrong. The CDR3 has 14 amino acids. The V gene's germline CDR1 is SGHRS and CDR2 YFSETQ.

The V gene is TRBV7-3, the J gene TRBJ1-1, with D possibly being TRBD1 (6 bases). Between the trimmed V and J ends, which lost 7 bases and 4 bases, there was a span of 16 bases. There are 14 residues in the CDR3. Germline V CDR1 and CDR2: SGHTA, FQGTGA. This chain's CDR3 is CASTPGHQATEAFF. The CDR3 bases are TGTGCCAGCACCCCGGGACACCAGGCCACTGAAGCTTTCTTT.

This chain joins TRBV9 and TRBJ1-1, with D possibly matching TRBD1 (5 bases). The CDR3 totals 14 residues. The V end lost 4 bases, the J end lost 3 bases, and 13 bases lay between the germline ends. Germline assignment: CDR1 SGDLS and CDR2 YYNGEE. The CDR3 is CASSPPTDDTEAFF. DNA for the CDR3: TGTGCCAGCAGCCCTCCGACAGACGACACTGAAGCTTTCTTT.

The chain uses TRBV28 and TRBJ1-1; the D gene is possibly TRBD1 (6 bases). The germline V gene has CDR1 MDHEN and CDR2 SYDVKM. The CDR3 runs to 15 residues. The germline V and J ends were trimmed by 7 bases and 3 bases, with 18 bases remaining between them. This chain's CDR3 is CASNPSSGVDTEAFF. The CDR3 coding sequence is TGTGCCAGCAATCCCTCCTCAGGGGTCGACACTGAAGCTTTCTTT.

V is TRBV19 and J is TRBJ2-1, with 7 bases that match TRBD1. The V gene end was trimmed by 5 bases and the J gene end by 8 bases; junction bases not matched to a gene: 12. CDR1 is LNHDA and CDR2 is SQIVND in the germline V gene (reference sequence). This CDR3 has 15 amino acids. The CDR3 here is CASSYFKGAGDEQFF. CDR3 coding DNA: TGTGCCAGTAGTTACTTTAAGGGGGCTGGGGATGAGCAGTTCTTC.